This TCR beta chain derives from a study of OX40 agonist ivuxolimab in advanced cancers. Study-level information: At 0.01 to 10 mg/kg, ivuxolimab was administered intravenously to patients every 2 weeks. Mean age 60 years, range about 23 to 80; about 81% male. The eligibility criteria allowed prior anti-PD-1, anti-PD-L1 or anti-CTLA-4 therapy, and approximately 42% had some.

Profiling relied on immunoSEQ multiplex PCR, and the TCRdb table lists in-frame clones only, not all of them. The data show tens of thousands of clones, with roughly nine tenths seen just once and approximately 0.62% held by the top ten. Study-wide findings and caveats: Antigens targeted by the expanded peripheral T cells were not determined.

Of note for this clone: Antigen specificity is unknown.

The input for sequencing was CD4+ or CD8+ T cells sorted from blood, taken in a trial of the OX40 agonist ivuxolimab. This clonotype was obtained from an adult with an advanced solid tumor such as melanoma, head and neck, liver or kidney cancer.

CDR3 DNA: TGCGCCAGCAGCTTCCAGGGGCAAGCAATTCAGTACTTC. Protein product: CASSFQGQAIQYF. The gene calls are TRBV5-1 and TRBJ2-4, with D perhaps TRBD1 (6 bases). Germline V CDR1 and CDR2: SGHRS, YFSETQ. There are 13 residues in the CDR3. Trimming pared 2 bases from V and 10 bases from J, leaving 13 bases between. The variable domain in full, completed from reference TRBV5-1 and TRBJ2-4, reads KAGVTQTPRYLIKTRGQQVTLSCSPISGHRSVSWYQQTPGQGLQFLFEYFSETQRNKGNFPGRFSGRQFSNSRSEMNVSTLELGDSALYLCASSFQGQAIQYFGAGTRLSVL.